Listed below are T cell receptor beta chains from one sample, sequenced in a study of blood T cell repertoires in COVID-19. Generated by immunoSEQ multiplex PCR, the TCRdb table keeps only in-frame clones and is missing some. The sample lists around 56,000 clones; about 86% were seen once. The specimen sequenced was peripheral blood. The source of these receptors is a woman older than 75 with active or convalescent COVID-19. Each CDR3 is given with its conserved first and last residue. Fields, in order: J gene, V gene, CDR3 protein.

J gene: TRBJ2-1
V gene: TRBV2
CDR3 protein: CASSSGQGRGQFF

J gene: TRBJ2-3
V gene: TRBV11-2
CDR3 protein: CASSLDRRFPADTQYF

J gene: TRBJ1-2
V gene: TRBV12-5
CDR3 protein: CASGSGQGYNYGYTF

J gene: TRBJ2-3
V gene: TRBV5-1
CDR3 protein: CASSLAQGAYTDTQYF

J gene: TRBJ1-1
V gene: TRBV4-2
CDR3 protein: CATKGGGYSEAFF

J gene: TRBJ1-1
V gene: TRBV10-3
CDR3 protein: CAISGKTGTMNTEAFF

J gene: TRBJ2-7
V gene: TRBV19
CDR3 protein: CASSIMGWRVRTYEQYF

J gene: TRBJ2-1
V gene: TRBV25-1
CDR3 protein: CASRIAGTGVSNEQFF

J gene: TRBJ2-2
V gene: TRBV19
CDR3 protein: CASSTQGYTGELFF

J gene: TRBJ1-6
V gene: TRBV2
CDR3 protein: CASQVGGIAYNSPLHF

J gene: TRBJ2-5
V gene: TRBV7-8
CDR3 protein: CASSPALWEGETQYF

J gene: TRBJ2-1
V gene: TRBV15
CDR3 protein: CATSTRVDNEQFF

J gene: TRBJ2-5
V gene: TRBV19
CDR3 protein: CASSKLQLGQGIQETQYF